Here is one T cell receptor beta chain with its context. With random hexamers, about 0.5 to 1 ug RNA was reverse transcribed. Across 54 Vbeta and 13 Jbeta, immunoSEQ multiplex PCR amplified TCR beta CDR3. TCRdb used MiXCR to reprocess the immunoSEQ multiplex PCR reads, holding one entry per CDR3 protein. In the table there are 150,000 to 200,000 distinct CDR3 sequences, roughly 95% of which are singletons. This entry comes from a study of CD8 T cells in Susac syndrome. V was clipped by 4 bases and J by 5 bases; unmatched bases: 3. The germline V gene encodes CDR1 SGHNT and CDR2 YYREEE (reference sequence). This CDR3 comprises 14 residues. Sequencing of TCR beta was undertaken in CD8+ and CD4+ T cells derived from blood.

Sequencing input: CD4+ T cells from PBMCs. The chain recombines TRBV5-4 with TRBJ2-1; 10 nucleotides match TRBD2. This TCR came from a human donor with multiple sclerosis. CDR3 protein: CASSQGLADNEQFF. CDR3 in DNA: TGTGCCAGCAGCCAAGGACTAGCGGACAATGAGCAGTTCTTC.